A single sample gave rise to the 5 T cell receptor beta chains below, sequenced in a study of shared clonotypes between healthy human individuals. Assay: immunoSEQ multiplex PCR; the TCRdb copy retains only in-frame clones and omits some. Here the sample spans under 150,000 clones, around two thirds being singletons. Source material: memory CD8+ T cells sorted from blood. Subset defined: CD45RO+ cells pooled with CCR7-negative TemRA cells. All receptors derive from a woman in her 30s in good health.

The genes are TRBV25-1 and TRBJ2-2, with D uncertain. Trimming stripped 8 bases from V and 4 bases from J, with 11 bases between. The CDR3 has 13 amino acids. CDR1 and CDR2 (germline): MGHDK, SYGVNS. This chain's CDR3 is CASERTGTGELFF. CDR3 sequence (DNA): TGTGCCAGCGAAAGGACCGGCACCGGGGAGCTGTTTTTT.

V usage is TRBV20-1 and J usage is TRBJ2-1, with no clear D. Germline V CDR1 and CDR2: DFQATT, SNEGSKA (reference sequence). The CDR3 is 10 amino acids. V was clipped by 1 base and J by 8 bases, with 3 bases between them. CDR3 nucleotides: TGCAGTGCTAGAGTTGATGAGCAGTTCTTC. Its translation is CSARVDEQFF.

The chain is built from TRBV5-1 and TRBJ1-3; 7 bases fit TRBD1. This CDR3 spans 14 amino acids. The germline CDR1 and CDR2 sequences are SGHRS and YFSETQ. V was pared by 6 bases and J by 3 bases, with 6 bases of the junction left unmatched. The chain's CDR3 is CASTPGTDGNTIYF. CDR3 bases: TGCGCCAGCACTCCCGGGACAGATGGAAACACCATATATTTT.

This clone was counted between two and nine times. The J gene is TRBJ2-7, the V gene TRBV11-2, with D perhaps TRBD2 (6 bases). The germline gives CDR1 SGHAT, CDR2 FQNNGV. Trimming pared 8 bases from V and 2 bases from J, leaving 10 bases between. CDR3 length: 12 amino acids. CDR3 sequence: CASAGSAYEQYF. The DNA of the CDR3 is TGTGCCAGCGCGGGGTCAGCCTACGAGCAGTACTTC. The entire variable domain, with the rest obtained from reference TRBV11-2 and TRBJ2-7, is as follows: EAGVAQSPRYKIIEKRQSVAFWCNPISGHATLYWYQQILGQGPKLLIQFQNNGVVDDSQLPKDRFSAERLKGVDSTLKIQPAKLEDSAVYLCASAGSAYEQYFGPGTRLTVT.

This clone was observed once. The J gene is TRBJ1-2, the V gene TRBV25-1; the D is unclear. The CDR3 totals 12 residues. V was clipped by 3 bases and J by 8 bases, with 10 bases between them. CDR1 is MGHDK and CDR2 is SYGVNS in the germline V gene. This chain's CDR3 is CASSDPPGGYTF. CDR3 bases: TGTGCCAGCAGTGATCCCCCCGGAGGCTACACCTTC.